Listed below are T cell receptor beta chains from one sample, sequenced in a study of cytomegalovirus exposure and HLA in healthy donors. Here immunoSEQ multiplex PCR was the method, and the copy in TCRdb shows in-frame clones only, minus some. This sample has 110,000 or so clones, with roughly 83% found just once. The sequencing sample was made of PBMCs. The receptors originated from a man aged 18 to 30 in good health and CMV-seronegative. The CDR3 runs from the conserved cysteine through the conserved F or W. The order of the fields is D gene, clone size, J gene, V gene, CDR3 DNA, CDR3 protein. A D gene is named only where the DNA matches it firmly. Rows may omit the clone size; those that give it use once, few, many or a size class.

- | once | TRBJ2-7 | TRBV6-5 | TGTGCCAGCAGTAGGGCCCTCGGGGGCTACGAGCAGTACTTC | CASSRALGGYEQYF
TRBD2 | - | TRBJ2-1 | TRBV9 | TGTGCCAGCAGTGGAGGTAGCGGGGGGTACAATGAGCAGTTCTTC | CASSGGSGGYNEQFF
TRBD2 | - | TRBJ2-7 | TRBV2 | TGTGCCAGCAGGGGGACTAGTTCGTCCTACGAGCAGTACTTC | CASRGTSSSYEQYF
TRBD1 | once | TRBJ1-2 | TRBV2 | TGTGCCAGCAGGAGAAACCGGGACAGGGTTGGCAACTATGGCTACACCTTC | CASRRNRDRVGNYGYTF
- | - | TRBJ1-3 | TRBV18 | TGTGCCAGCTCACCAATCCGTAGCTCTGGAAACACCATATATTTT | CASSPIRSSGNTIYF
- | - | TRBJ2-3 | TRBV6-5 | TGTGCCAGCAGTTACTCCCGCTCCCTCCCGGGTACGCAGTATTTT | CASSYSRSLPGTQYF
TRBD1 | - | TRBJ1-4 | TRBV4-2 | TGTGCCAGCAGCCAATCTCAGGGACAGGGAAATGAAAAACTGTTTTTT | CASSQSQGQGNEKLFF
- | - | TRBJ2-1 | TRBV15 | TGTGCCACCAGCAAATCGGTCGGGGGAAACAATGAGCAGTTCTTC | CATSKSVGGNNEQFF
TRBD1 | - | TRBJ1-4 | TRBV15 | TGTGCCACCAGCAGAGAGGGGACAGGGTTTCAAGAAAAACTGTTTTTT | CATSREGTGFQEKLFF
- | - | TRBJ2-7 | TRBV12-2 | TGTGCAAGTCTAGAACAGGGTTCGTTCTACGAGCAGTACTTC | CASLEQGSFYEQYF
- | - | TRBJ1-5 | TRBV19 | TGTGCCAGTAGTCCTCCGCCGGGAGACTACTTGTTCGCTAATCAGCCCCAGCATTTT | CASSPPPGDYLFANQPQHF
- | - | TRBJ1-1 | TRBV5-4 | TGTGCCAGCAGCAGTAGGAGTAACACTGAAGCTTTCTTT | CASSSRSNTEAFF
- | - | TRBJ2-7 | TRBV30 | TGTGCCTGGGCGGACAGCTTGAAAATCTACGAGCAGTACTTC | CAWADSLKIYEQYF
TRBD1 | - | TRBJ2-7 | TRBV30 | TGTGCCTGGAGTCCATGGGGGGGACAGGGGAGATACGAGCAGTACTTC | CAWSPWGGQGRYEQYF
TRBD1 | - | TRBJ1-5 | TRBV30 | TGTGCCTGGAGTGTGTCTACAGGGGATCAGCCCCAGCATTTT | CAWSVSTGDQPQHF
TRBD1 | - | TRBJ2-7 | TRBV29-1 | TGCAGCGCGAGGACAGGGGAAGGCCACGAGCAGTACTTC | CSARTGEGHEQYF
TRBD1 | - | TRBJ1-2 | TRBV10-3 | TGTGCCATCAGTGCGTCCCAGGGCGCGAACCAGGGGGCAGGTGGCTACACCTTC | CAISASQGANQGAGGYTF
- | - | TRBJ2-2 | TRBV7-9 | TGTGCCAGCAGCGACACTACACTAGACACCGGGGAGCTGTTTTTT | CASSDTTLDTGELFF
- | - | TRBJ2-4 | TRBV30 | TGTGCCTGGGGTGGGGTTGTAGCTACCGCAAGCCCACCAAGGCCAAACATTCAGTACTTC | CAWGGVVATASPPRPNIQYF
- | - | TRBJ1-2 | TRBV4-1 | TGCGCCAGCAGCCAAGAGGGGGCCTGGTATGGCTACACCTTC | CASSQEGAWYGYTF
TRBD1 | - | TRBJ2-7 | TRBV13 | TGTGCCAGCAGCGCGGGACAGGTCGCCTACGAGCAGTACTTC | CASSAGQVAYEQYF
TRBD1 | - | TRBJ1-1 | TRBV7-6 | TGTGCCAGCAGCTTAGGTGGACAGGCCAGGAACACTGAAGCTTTCTTT | CASSLGGQARNTEAFF
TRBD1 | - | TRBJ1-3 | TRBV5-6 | TGTGCCAGCAGCCAGGGACAGGGGCCTGGAAACACCATATATTTT | CASSQGQGPGNTIYF
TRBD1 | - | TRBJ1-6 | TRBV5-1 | TGCGCCAGCAGCCCAAAAACAGGGGTGGGTAATTCACCCCTCCACTTT | CASSPKTGVGNSPLHF
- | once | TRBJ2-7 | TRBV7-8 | TGTGCCAGCAGCCCGTCCTACGAGCAGTACTTC | CASSPSYEQYF
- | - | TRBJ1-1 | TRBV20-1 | TGCAGTGCTAGATCCGACAGTGAAGCTTTCTTT | CSARSDSEAFF
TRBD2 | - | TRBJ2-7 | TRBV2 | TGTGCCAGCAGTGATACGGGACTAGCGGGGTCCTACGAGCAGTACTTC | CASSDTGLAGSYEQYF
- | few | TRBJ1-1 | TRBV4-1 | TGCGCCAGCAGCCAAGGCCCAGGGTGGACTGAAGCTTTCTTT | CASSQGPGWTEAFF
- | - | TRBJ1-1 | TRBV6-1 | TGTGCCAGCAGTGAATCCGAAAGGGACCCGGGGGAGAACACTGAAGCTTTCTTT | CASSESERDPGENTEAFF
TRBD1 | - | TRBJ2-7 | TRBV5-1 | TGCGCCAGCAGCCCAACGGTTGGGACAGCCTCCTACGAGCAGTACTTC | CASSPTVGTASYEQYF
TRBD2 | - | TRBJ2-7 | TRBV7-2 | TGTGCCAGCAGCTTGGAAGCGGGAGGGGGCTACGAGCAGTACTTC | CASSLEAGGGYEQYF
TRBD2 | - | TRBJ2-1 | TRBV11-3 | TGTGCCAGCAGCTTTGGAACTAGCGGGAGAATTGAGCAGTTCTTC | CASSFGTSGRIEQFF
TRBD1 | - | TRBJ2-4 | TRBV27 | TGTGCCAGCAGTGGACAGGGTGGAAACATTCAGTACTTC | CASSGQGGNIQYF
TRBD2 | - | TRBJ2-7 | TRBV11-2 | TGTGCCAGCAGCTTAATTCGGACTAGCGGGAGGGCCTACGAGCAGTACTTC | CASSLIRTSGRAYEQYF
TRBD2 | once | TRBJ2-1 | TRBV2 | TGTGCCAGCAGGGGGCCTAGCGGGGGGGCCTACAATGAGCAGTTCTTC | CASRGPSGGAYNEQFF
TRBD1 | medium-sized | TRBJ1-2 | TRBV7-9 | TGTGCCAGCAGCTGGACAGGGGGTATTGGCTACACCTTC | CASSWTGGIGYTF
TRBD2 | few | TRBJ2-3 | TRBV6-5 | TGTGCCAGCAGTGGACTAGCGGGGGGGCCAGATACGCAGTATTTT | CASSGLAGGPDTQYF
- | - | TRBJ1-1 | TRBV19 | TGTGCCAGTAGTATTGGGCAGATTATGAACACTGAAGCTTTCTTT | CASSIGQIMNTEAFF
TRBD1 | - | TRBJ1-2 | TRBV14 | TGTGCCAGCAGCCAAGAGGAGACAGGGGGCTACACCTTC | CASSQEETGGYTF
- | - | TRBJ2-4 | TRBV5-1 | TGCGCCAGCAGCGGACCAGGGGACGCGCGGGCCAAAAACATTCAGTACTTC | CASSGPGDARAKNIQYF
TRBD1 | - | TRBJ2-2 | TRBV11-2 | TGTGCCAGCAGGGAACAGGGGGGAAACACCGGGGAGCTGTTTTTT | CASREQGGNTGELFF
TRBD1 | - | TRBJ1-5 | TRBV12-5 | TGTGCTAGTGGGTCCGGGACAGGGATTCAGCCCCAGCATTTT | CASGSGTGIQPQHF
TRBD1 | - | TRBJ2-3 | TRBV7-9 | TGTGCCAGCAGCCGACCGGACAGGGGATACACAGATACGCAGTATTTT | CASSRPDRGYTDTQYF
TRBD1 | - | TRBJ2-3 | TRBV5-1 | TGCGCCAGCAGCCTTTTACAGGGGAGCGTTACAGATACGCAGTATTTT | CASSLLQGSVTDTQYF
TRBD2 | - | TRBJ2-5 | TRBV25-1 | TGTGCCAGCAGTGATACTCAGCGGGGGGTCCCGGAGACCCAGTACTTC | CASSDTQRGVPETQYF
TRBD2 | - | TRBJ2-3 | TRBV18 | TGTGCCAGCTCACTTACTAGCGGGAGAGTCACAGATACGCAGTATTTT | CASSLTSGRVTDTQYF
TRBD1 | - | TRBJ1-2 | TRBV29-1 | TGCAGCGTTGACATCAGGGGGCTGGACTATGGCTACACCTTC | CSVDIRGLDYGYTF
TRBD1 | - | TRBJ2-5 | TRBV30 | TGTGCCTGGAGTGTAAGAGGGACAGGCGTACAAGAGACCCAGTACTTC | CAWSVRGTGVQETQYF
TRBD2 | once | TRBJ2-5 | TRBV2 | TGTGCCAGCAGTGCGTTTAGCGGGGGGGCAGAGACCCAGTACTTC | CASSAFSGGAETQYF
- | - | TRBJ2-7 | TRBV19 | TGTGCCAGTAGTCTCCGGGCTAGCGTCGAGCAGTACTTC | CASSLRASVEQYF
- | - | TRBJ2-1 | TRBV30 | TGTGCCTGGAGTGTTACACAGGGTAGTGAGCAGTTCTTC | CAWSVTQGSEQFF
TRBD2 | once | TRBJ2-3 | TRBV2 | TGTGCCAGCAGGGGGACTAGCGGGGGGGTCCTTTCAGATACGCAGTATTTT | CASRGTSGGVLSDTQYF
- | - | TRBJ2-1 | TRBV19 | TGTGCCAGTAATGCAGGGGTCGCGGCTGAGCAGTTCTTC | CASNAGVAAEQFF
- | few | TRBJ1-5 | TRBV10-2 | TGCGCCAGCAGTTGGGCCCGTCTGAAGCCCCAGCATTTT | CASSWARLKPQHF
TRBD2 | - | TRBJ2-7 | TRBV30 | TGTGCCTGGGGCGTTAGCGGGAGGGCCCACGAGCAGTACTTC | CAWGVSGRAHEQYF
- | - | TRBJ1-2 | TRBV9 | TGTGCCAGCAGCGCTACCTCAGGGTCCGGCTACACCTTC | CASSATSGSGYTF
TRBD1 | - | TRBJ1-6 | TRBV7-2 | TGTGCCAGCAGCTTAACATCCGGGACAGGGGCCCACTATAATTCACCCCTCCACTTT | CASSLTSGTGAHYNSPLHF
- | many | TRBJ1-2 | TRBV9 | TGTGCCAGCAGCGTAGAAGGGGTCGGGTTCGAGGATGGCTACACCTTC | CASSVEGVGFEDGYTF
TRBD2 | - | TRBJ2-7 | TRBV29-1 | TGCAGCGTTGAAGGGGTAGCGGGAGGGGGGCCCTACGAGCAGTACTTC | CSVEGVAGGGPYEQYF
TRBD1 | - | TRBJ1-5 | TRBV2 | TGTGCCAGCAGTAATACCGGGACAGGGAATCAGCCCCAGCATTTT | CASSNTGTGNQPQHF